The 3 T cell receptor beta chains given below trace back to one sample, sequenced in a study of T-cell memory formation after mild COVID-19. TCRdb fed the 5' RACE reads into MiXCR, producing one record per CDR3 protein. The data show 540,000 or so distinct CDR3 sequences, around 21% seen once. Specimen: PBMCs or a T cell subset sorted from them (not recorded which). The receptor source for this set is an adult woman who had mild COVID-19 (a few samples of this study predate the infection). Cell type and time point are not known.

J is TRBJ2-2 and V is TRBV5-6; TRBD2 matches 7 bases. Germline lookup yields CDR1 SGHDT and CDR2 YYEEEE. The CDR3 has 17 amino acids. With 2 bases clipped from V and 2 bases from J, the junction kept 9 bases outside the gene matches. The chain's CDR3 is CASSFPGRAGNTGELFF. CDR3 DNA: TGTGCCAGCAGCTTCCCCGGACGAGCGGGAAACACCGGGGAGCTGTTTTTT. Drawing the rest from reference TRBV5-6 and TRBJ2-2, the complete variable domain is DAGVTQSPTHLIKTRGQQVTLRCSPKSGHDTVSWYQQALGQGPQFIFQYYEEEERQRGNFPDRFSGHQFPNYSSELNVNALLLGDSALYLCASSFPGRAGNTGELFFGEGSRLTVL.

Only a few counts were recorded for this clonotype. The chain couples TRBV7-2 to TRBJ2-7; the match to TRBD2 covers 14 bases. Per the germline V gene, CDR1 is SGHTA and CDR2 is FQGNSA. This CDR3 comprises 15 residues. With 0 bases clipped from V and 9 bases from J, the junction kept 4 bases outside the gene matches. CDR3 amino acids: CASSLAGLAGDRQYF. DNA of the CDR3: TGTGCCAGCAGCTTAGCGGGACTAGCGGGAGATCGGCAGTACTTC.

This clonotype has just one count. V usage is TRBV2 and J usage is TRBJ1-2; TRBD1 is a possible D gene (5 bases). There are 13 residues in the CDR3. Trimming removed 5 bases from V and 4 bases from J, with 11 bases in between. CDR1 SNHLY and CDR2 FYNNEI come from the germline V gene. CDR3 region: CASSMTATYGYTF. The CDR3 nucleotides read TGTGCCAGCAGTATGACAGCTACCTATGGCTACACCTTC.